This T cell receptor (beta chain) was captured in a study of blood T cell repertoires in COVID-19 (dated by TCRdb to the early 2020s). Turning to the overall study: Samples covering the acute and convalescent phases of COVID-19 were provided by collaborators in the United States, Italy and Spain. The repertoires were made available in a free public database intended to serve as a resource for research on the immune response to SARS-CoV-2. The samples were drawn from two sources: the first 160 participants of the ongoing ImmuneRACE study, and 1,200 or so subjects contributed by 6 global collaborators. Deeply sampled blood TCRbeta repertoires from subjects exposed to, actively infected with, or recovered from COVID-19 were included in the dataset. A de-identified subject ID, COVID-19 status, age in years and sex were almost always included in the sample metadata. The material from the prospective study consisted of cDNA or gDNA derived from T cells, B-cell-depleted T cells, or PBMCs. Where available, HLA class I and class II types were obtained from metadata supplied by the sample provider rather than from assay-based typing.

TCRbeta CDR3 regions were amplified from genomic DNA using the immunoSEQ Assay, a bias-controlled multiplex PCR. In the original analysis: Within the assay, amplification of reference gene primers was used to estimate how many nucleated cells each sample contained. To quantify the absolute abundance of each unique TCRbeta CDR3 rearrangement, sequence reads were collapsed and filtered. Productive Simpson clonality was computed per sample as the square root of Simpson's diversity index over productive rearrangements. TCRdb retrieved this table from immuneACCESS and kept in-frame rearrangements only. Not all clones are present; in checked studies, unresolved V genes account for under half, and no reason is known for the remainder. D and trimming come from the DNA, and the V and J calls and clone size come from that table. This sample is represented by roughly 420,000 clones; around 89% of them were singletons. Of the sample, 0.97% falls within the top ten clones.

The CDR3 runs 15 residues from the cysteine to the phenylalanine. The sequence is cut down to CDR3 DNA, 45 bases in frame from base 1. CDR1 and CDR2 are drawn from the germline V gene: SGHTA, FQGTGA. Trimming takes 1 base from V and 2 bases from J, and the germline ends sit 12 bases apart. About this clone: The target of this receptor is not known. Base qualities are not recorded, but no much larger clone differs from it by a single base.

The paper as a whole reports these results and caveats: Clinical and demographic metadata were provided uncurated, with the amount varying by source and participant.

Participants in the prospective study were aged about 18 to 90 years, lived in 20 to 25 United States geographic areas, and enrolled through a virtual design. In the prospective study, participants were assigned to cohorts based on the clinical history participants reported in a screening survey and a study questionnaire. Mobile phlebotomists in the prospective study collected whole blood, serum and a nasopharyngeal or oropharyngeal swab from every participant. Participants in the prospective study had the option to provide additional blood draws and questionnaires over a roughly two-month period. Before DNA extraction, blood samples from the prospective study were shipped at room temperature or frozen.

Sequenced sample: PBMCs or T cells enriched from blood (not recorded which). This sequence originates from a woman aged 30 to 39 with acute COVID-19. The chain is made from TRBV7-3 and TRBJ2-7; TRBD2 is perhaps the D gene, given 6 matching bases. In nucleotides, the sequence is TGTGCCAGCAGCTTAAATCCGGGACTTACCTACGAGCAGTACTTC. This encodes CASSLNPGLTYEQYF.